The next 29 T cell receptor beta chains were all read from a single sample in a study of Graves' ophthalmopathy and Graves' hyperthyroidism. Amplification from RNA transcripts yielded the TCR beta CDR3 regions. Following a first-round RT-PCR that used HTBI primers, a second-round multiplex PCR was carried out. TCRdb fed the multiplex PCR reads into MiXCR, producing one record per CDR3 protein. The table has 650,000 to 800,000 distinct CDR3 sequences, about two fifths seen once. The sequencing input was peripheral blood. These receptors all stem from an adult man with Graves' ophthalmopathy.

This clonotype was seen repeatedly, ten times or more. The rearrangement links TRBV29-1 to TRBJ2-5; D not certain. Trimming left V 3 bases short and J 6 bases short, with 5 bases between. Germline values: CDR1 SQVTM, CDR2 ANQGSEA. The CDR3 has 10 residues. Written as DNA, the CDR3 is TGCAGCGTTGAGGACCAGACCCAGTACTTC. It codes for CSVEDQTQYF.

This clonotype showed up just a few times. The chain combines TRBV10-3 with TRBJ2-3; 12 bases are shared with TRBD2. After removal of 3 bases from V and 4 bases from J, the junction contained 5 bases not matched to a gene. The length of the CDR3 is 16 residues. Germline CDR1 ENHRY, CDR2 SYGVKD. The CDR3 region is CAISDWTSGESDTQYF. For the CDR3, the DNA is TGTGCCATCAGTGACTGGACTAGCGGGGAATCAGATACGCAGTATTTT.

This clonotype was seen ten or more times. The chain has TRBV7-3 and TRBJ2-2; 7 bases are a match to TRBD2. The CDR3 loop spans 17 amino acids. V gave up 1 base and J gave up 2 bases; unmatched junction bases: 7. Germline V gives CDR1 SGHTA, CDR2 FQGTGA. The CDR3 DNA reads as TGTGCCAGCAGCTTAAGGGGGGGTCTCCTTAACACCGGGGAGCTGTTTTTT. Translating it yields CASSLRGGLLNTGELFF.

The J gene is TRBJ1-2, the V gene TRBV7-2; no definite D call. The ends were cut back, 5 bases at V and 4 bases at J, with 17 bases in the middle. The CDR3 has 15 residues. Germline CDR1 is SGHTA and CDR2 is FQGNSA. In DNA form, the CDR3 reads TGTGCCAGCAGCCGGGTCGGCGCATCTGGCTATGGCTACACCTTC. It codes for CASSRVGASGYGYTF.

This clonotype has ten or more counts. The chain joins TRBV7-9 to TRBJ2-7, with a weak D call TRBD1 (5 bases). Germline V gene data show CDR1 as SEHNR and CDR2 as FQNEAQ (reference sequence). The CDR3 sequence is 12 residues long. Trimming stripped 5 bases from V and 5 bases from J, with 10 bases between. The CDR3 loop is CASSDDSHEQYF. CDR3 DNA: TGTGCCAGCAGCGACGACAGCCACGAGCAGTACTTC. The whole variable domain, filled in from reference TRBV7-9 and TRBJ2-7, reads DTGVSQNPRHKITKRGQNVTFRCDPISEHNRLYWYRQTLGQGPEFLTYFQNEAQLEKSRLLSDRFSAERPKGSFSTLEIQRTEQGDSAMYLCASSDDSHEQYFGPGTRLTVT.

The V call is TRBV10-3, the J call TRBJ2-7, with D possibly matching TRBD2 (5 bases). V was cut by 6 bases and J by 6 bases, with 18 bases left in between. This CDR3 comprises 14 residues. Germline loops: CDR1 ENHRY, CDR2 SYGVKD. In nucleotides, the CDR3 is TGTGCCATCAGCGTTGAACGGGGAACGGGCGAGCAGTACTTC. Its translation: CAISVERGTGEQYF.

This clonotype was recorded a few times. The rearrangement links TRBV9 to TRBJ2-7, with 8 bases that match TRBD1. The V gene end was trimmed by 5 bases and the J gene end by 0 bases; junction bases not matched to a gene: 7. The CDR3 consists of 15 residues. Germline V gene lookup returns CDR1 SGDLS and CDR2 YYNGEE. The CDR3 sequence: CASSLQGQVSYEQYF. The CDR3 DNA reads as TGTGCCAGCAGTCTTCAGGGACAGGTCTCCTACGAGCAGTACTTC.

A remark on this clonotype: The junction and the germline gene differ at one end; a read error may be behind it. The chain couples TRBV2 to TRBJ2-5, with D perhaps matching TRBD1 (5 bases). Germline loops: CDR1 SNHLY, CDR2 FYNNEI. The CDR3 has 14 residues. The CDR3 reads CVSSFSGRVETQYF. The DNA of the CDR3 is TGTGTCAGCAGCTTTAGTGGCAGGGTCGAGACCCAGTACTTC.

As to this clonotype: This clone may be a read error of a much larger clone one base away. This chain links TRBV7-9 with TRBJ1-5, with D unresolved. Germline lookup yields CDR1 SEHNR and CDR2 FQNEAQ (reference sequence). CDR3 length: 16 amino acids. The CDR3 is CASRLVGGGADQPQHF. DNA for the CDR3: TGTGCCAGCAGATTAGTGGGAGGTGGAGCAGATCAGCCCCAGCATTTT.

This chain links TRBV9 with TRBJ1-4, with 8 bases identical to TRBD1. The trim removed 3 bases at V and 3 bases at J, leaving 10 bases unmatched. CDR3 length: 17 residues. Germline V gives CDR1 SGDLS, CDR2 YYNGEE. The DNA of the CDR3 is TGTGCCAGCAGCGAAAAGCCGACAGGGGCGTCTAATGAAAAACTGTTTTTT. Its protein is CASSEKPTGASNEKLFF.

The chain employs TRBV7-3 and TRBJ2-7; D is perhaps TRBD2 (7 bases). Trimming left V 6 bases short and J 3 bases short, with 27 bases between. The CDR3 has 18 residues. Germline assignment: CDR1 SGHTA and CDR2 FQGTGA. CDR3 sequence (DNA): TGTGCCAGCAGTGCCCGGGTGTCCGGGGGCGGCGGGGGCTACGAGCAGTACTTC. This encodes CASSARVSGGGGGYEQYF.

This clonotype has only a few counts. The rearrangement uses TRBV10-3 and TRBJ1-3; 12 nucleotides agree with TRBD1. Trimming took 10 bases from V and 0 from J; bases not matched to a gene: 16. The CDR3 loop spans 19 amino acids. Germline CDR1 is ENHRY and CDR2 is SYGVKD. The CDR3 region has the DNA TGTGCCAGCAACGACGGGACAGGGGGCAGCCGGAGCTCTGGAAACACCATATATTTT. Residues: CASNDGTGGSRSSGNTIYF.

In regard to this clonotype: The junction differs from germline at one of its ends, possibly a read error. The chain couples TRBV10-3 to TRBJ2-3, with D uncertain. The germline V gene encodes CDR1 ENHRY and CDR2 SYGVKD. This CDR3 has 13 amino acids. The CDR3, as DNA: TGTGCCAGCAGTTCGGGTCACACAGATACGCAGTATTTT. As protein: CASSSGHTDTQYF.

Concerning this clonotype itself: A much more abundant neighbour one base away suggests this may be a read error. The V gene is TRBV19, the J gene TRBJ1-3; the D is unclear. Germline V gene sequence: CDR1 LNHDA, CDR2 SQIVND (reference sequence). CDR3 length: 14 residues. V was clipped by 5 bases and J by 0 bases, with 8 bases between them. CDR3 loop: CASSQFYSGNTIYF. CDR3 DNA sequence: TGTGCCAGTAGTCAATTCTACTCTGGAAACACCATATATTTT.

This clonotype was seen at least ten times. This chain joins TRBV6-6 and TRBJ2-7; no clear D gene. CDR1 and CDR2 from the germline V gene are MNHNY and SVGAGI (reference sequence). V lost 6 bases and J lost 0, with 9 bases in between. The length of the CDR3 is 13 residues. The CDR3: CASSLRPSYEQYF. CDR3 bases: TGTGCCAGCAGCCTTCGACCCTCCTACGAGCAGTACTTC.

The chain is built from TRBV7-9 and TRBJ1-2, with D possibly matching TRBD1 (5 bases). Per the germline V gene, CDR1 is SEHNR and CDR2 is FQNEAQ (reference sequence). Trimming removed 1 base at V and 8 bases at J, with 11 bases between. The CDR3 length is 13 residues. CDR3 residues: CASSLGWGQGYTF. CDR3 coding DNA: TGTGCCAGCAGCTTAGGGTGGGGCCAAGGCTACACCTTC.

The sample holds many counts of this clonotype. The chain joins TRBV7-9 to TRBJ2-5; D possibly matches TRBD1 or TRBD2 (5 bases each). This CDR3 comprises 13 residues. Germline V gene sequence: CDR1 SEHNR, CDR2 FQNEAQ (reference sequence). The CDR3 DNA reads as TGTGCGCCGATACTGGGGGTCCAAGAGACCCAGTACTTC. It codes for CAPILGVQETQYF.

This chain connects TRBV4-2 to TRBJ2-7, with a possible D match to TRBD2 (6 bases). The V gene's germline CDR1 is LGHNA and CDR2 YNFKEQ. V was pared by 0 bases and J by 2 bases, with 17 bases between. CDR3 size: 17 residues. CDR3 region: CASSQEAVGSTAYEQYF. In DNA form, the CDR3 reads TGTGCCAGCAGCCAAGAGGCGGTCGGGAGCACCGCCTACGAGCAGTACTTC.

About this clonotype itself: An end of the junction does not agree with germline; a read error may underlie this. This chain connects TRBV11-3 to TRBJ2-7; 8 bases agree with TRBD2. The germline V gene encodes CDR1 SGHNT and CDR2 YENEEA. The CDR3 totals 16 residues. CDR3 protein: CASSLGFGTSIYEQYF. CDR3 nucleotides: TGTGCCAGCAGTTTAGGGTTCGGGACTAGTATCTACGAGCAGTACTTC.

Comment on this clonotype: The junction differs from germline at one of its ends, possibly a read error. The chain has TRBV2 and TRBJ1-6, with TRBD1 as a possible D gene (5 bases). The germline CDR1 and CDR2 sequences are SNHLY and FYNNEI. The CDR3 spans 9 residues. The CDR3 sequence is CASTGHSSF. For the CDR3, the DNA is TGTGCCAGCACCGGACACTCCTCCTTT.

This chain connects TRBV19 to TRBJ2-6; D is unclear. There are 12 residues in the CDR3. Trimming cost V 5 bases and J 5 bases, with 4 bases left between them. Germline assignment: CDR1 LNHDA and CDR2 SQIVND (reference sequence). The CDR3 coding sequence is TGTGCCAGTAGTTGGCGGGCCAACGTCCTGACTTTC. It is translated as CASSWRANVLTF.

This clonotype was recorded many times. The chain employs TRBV24-1 and TRBJ2-2, with D possibly TRBD1 on 6 matching bases. CDR3 size: 14 residues. Germline CDR1 KGHDR, CDR2 SFDVKD. V was cut by 6 bases and J by 1 base, with 8 bases left in between. CDR3 loop: CATSRTENTGELFF. CDR3 nucleotides: TGTGCCACCAGTAGGACAGAGAACACCGGGGAGCTGTTTTTT.

Ten or more counts support this clonotype. The chain couples TRBV14 to TRBJ1-2, with TRBD1 identical over 10 bases. Trimming removed 2 bases from V and 6 bases from J; junction bases left unmatched: 3. Germline V lookup: CDR1 SGHDN, CDR2 FVKESK. This CDR3 comprises 14 residues. CDR3 residues: CASSQSGTGDGYTF. The CDR3 DNA reads TGTGCCAGCAGCCAAAGCGGGACAGGGGATGGCTACACCTTC.

This sequence joins TRBV20-1 and TRBJ2-5; 7 bases line up with TRBD1. The CDR3 has 12 amino acids. V lost 6 bases, J lost 5 bases, and 6 bases stayed unmatched. In germline, CDR1 is DFQATT, CDR2 SNEGSKA (reference sequence). The CDR3 loop reads CSAKRDSETQYF. The CDR3 nucleotides are TGCAGTGCGAAGAGGGACAGTGAGACCCAGTACTTC.

V and J are TRBV29-1 and TRBJ2-7; 10 bases map to TRBD2. With 6 bases clipped from V and 1 base from J, the junction kept 6 bases outside the gene matches. CDR1 and CDR2 (germline): SQVTM, ANQGSEA. The CDR3 runs to 14 residues. This chain's CDR3 is CSVGTSDLSYEQYF. The CDR3 DNA sequence: TGCAGCGTGGGGACTAGCGACCTATCCTACGAGCAGTACTTC.

This clonotype was seen once. DNA of the CDR3: TGTGCCAGCAGTCCGACAGGGGGCTTCGGCGGCTACACCTTC. This codes for CASSPTGGFGGYTF. The chain uses TRBV25-1 and TRBJ1-2, with 10 bases lining up with TRBD1. This CDR3 has 14 residues. Germline values: CDR1 MGHDK, CDR2 SYGVNS. The V gene end was trimmed by 5 bases and the J gene end by 8 bases; junction bases not matched to a gene: 8.

V is TRBV12-3 or TRBV12-4 and J is TRBJ1-1, with 9 positions matching TRBD1. The CDR3 runs 15 residues. Trimming removed 5 bases from V and 6 bases from J; junction bases left unmatched: 10. The CDR3 sequence: CASSNWTGALAEAFF. As DNA, the CDR3 is TGTGCCAGCAGTAACTGGACAGGGGCCCTCGCTGAAGCTTTCTTT.

This clonotype was counted at least ten times. The rearrangement joins TRBV7-8 to TRBJ1-5; D is uncertain. V was cut by 8 bases and J by 4 bases, with 9 bases left in between. The CDR3 has 12 residues. CDR1 is SGHVS, CDR2 FQNEAQ, per germline. This chain's CDR3 is CASGLQNQPQHF. The CDR3 DNA follows: TGTGCCAGCGGCCTACAGAATCAGCCCCAGCATTTT.

This clonotype was counted a few times. The junction departs from the called germline gene at one end, perhaps through a read error. The chain recombines TRBV5-6 with TRBJ1-6, with D tentatively TRBD1 (6 bases). CDR1 is SGHDT, CDR2 YYEEEE, per germline. The CDR3 covers 14 residues. CDR3 in amino acids: CASRGGSYNSPLHF. CDR3 in DNA: TGCGCCAGCAGAGGGGGATCCTATAATTCACCCCTCCACTTT.